This TCR beta chain was sequenced during a study of blood T cell repertoires in COVID-19. The repertoire was sequenced with immunoSEQ multiplex PCR; TCRdb's copy has only in-frame clones and lacks some. The sample holds about 670,000 clones, approximately 90% seen once. J lost 4 bases, V lost 4 bases, and 14 bases had no gene match. Germline CDR1 and CDR2: LGHNA and YNFKEQ. The CDR3 consists of 18 residues. The clonotype originates from a woman between 18 and 29 years old with acute or convalescent COVID-19. The sequencing sample was made of peripheral blood. The rearrangement joins TRBV4-2 to TRBJ2-2; 8 nucleotides match TRBD2. CDR3 amino acids: CASSRHFGRGATTGELFF. Here the CDR3 DNA reads TGTGCCAGCAGCCGACACTTCGGGCGGGGGGCCACCACCGGGGAGCTGTTTTTT.